The TCR beta chain described here comes from a study of T cells in Graves' hyperthyroidism and ophthalmopathy (dated by TCRdb to between 2018 and 2020). Study-level background: Peripheral blood was collected at initial diagnosis, before any treatment. TCR V-J signatures able to tell the groups apart were searched for in a discovery cohort of some 97 patients, of whom more than 40 had Graves' ophthalmopathy and about 55 had stable Graves' hyperthyroidism. An independent validation cohort of fewer than 20 hyperthyroidism patients and 17 patients who later progressed to ophthalmopathy tested prospective prediction of ophthalmopathy. The approximately 98 discovery patients were randomly divided into training and test sets at a 7:3 ratio. In several Graves' hyperthyroidism patients, the study also compared T-cell repertoires from thyroid tissue with T-cell repertoires from blood. After sampling, hyperthyroidism patients received methimazole starting at 30 mg daily, and ophthalmopathy patients received high-dose intravenous methylprednisolone. The paper describes TCR Vbeta CDR3 sequencing of 135 peripheral blood samples, made up of approximately 40 ophthalmopathy patients, around 78 hyperthyroidism patients and 17 progressor patients.

This clonotype has a handful of counts. The antigen this receptor binds is unknown. Qualities for individual bases were not recorded, and no much larger clone is one base off. Findings and caveats that apply to the study as a whole: A 13 V-J signature model separated ophthalmopathy from stable hyperthyroidism, with approximately 87% sensitivity and 81.08% specificity in cross-validation and 80%/75% in testing. No statistical method was used to set the sample size in advance, and investigators knew the group allocation. In validation, the model predicted progression to ophthalmopathy a median of about 6.8 months before onset, with approximately 71% sensitivity and roughly 79% specificity. Blood samples also contained most of the expanded thyroid clonotypes (frequency above 0.001), which suggests that blood repertoires may reflect thyroid immune responses.

TCR beta CDR3 regions were amplified from RNA transcripts. The first round of RT-PCR for the TCR CDR3 was performed with the HTBI primer set and the Qiagen OneStep RT-PCR kit. Libraries were constructed in a second round of multiplex PCR, after which size selection and purification were carried out. Libraries were sequenced paired-end with 100 bp reads on an Illumina HiSeq2000. In the authors' own workflow: SOAPnuke was used to process the raw data, removing reads that contained adapters or uncalled bases, had a mean Phred below 15, or lacked an exact match to the constant primer or identifier. COPE v1.2.5 was used to merge high-quality paired reads, and clonotypes were defined as unique nucleotide sequences. Clonotypes were aligned to IMGT TRBV, TRBD and TRBJ reference segments using MiTCR v1.1. Only V-J combinations with frequency above 0.0001, covering about 99% of repertoires, were analysed. A TCS score was defined as the ratio of F50 (clonal expansion) to E x V (chaos), with BLOSUM62-based TCRdist applied between CDR3 peptides within each V-J. Welch's t-statistics and random forest reduced 450 to 600 V-J features to 10 to 15, which were used in a naive Bayes classifier (R e1071). TCRdb reprocessed the public reads (quality trimming at Q25 with fastp, clone calling with MiXCR) and kept in-frame beta chains. Identical CDR3 proteins give one entry, which carries the most common genes and DNA. The V and J calls here are based on TCRdb, not the publication. The table for this sample lists about half a million distinct CDR3 sequences; around a quarter of them were counted only once. Approximately 10% of the sample goes to the ten largest clones.

Ophthalmopathy patients had moderately to severely active disease, with a Clinical Activity Score of 3 or more, a NOSPECS grade of 4 or more, and a disease duration of less than 3 months. The study excluded patients with uncontrolled infections, other autoimmune diseases, pregnancy or lactation. Diagnoses were based on clinical symptoms, serum thyroxine and TRAb, thyroid ultrasound and orbital computed tomography. PBMCs were separated from 10 ml of fresh peripheral blood using Ficoll-Paque density gradient centrifugation. Total RNA was extracted with Trizol reagent, and quality was checked on an Agilent 2100 Bioanalyzer. Sequences MGHRA (CDR1) and YSYEKL (CDR2) are obtained from the germline V gene. Its CDR3 holds 16 amino acids, cysteine through phenylalanine. The entry retains the CDR3 DNA only, 48 bases that are in frame from base 1. V drops 7 bases and J drops 2 bases, leaving 15 bases in between.

The sample comprised blood. The chain joins TRBV4-1 to TRBJ1-6; TRBD1 could be the D gene, as 5 bases match. This receptor was identified in a woman aged 30 to 39 with Graves' ophthalmopathy. The CDR3: CASMVGVGTYNSPLHF. The bases read TGCGCCAGCATGGTAGGGGTAGGGACCTATAATTCACCCCTCCACTTT.